Presented here are 14 T cell receptor beta chains from one specimen sequenced in a study of blood T cell repertoires in COVID-19. TCRdb's copy holds only in-frame clones and misses some; the assay was immunoSEQ multiplex PCR. This table has under 60,000 clones, 88% appearing once. The specimen was peripheral blood. The origin of the receptors is a human donor with active COVID-19. The donor label of this sample is uncertain.

This chain links TRBV2 with TRBJ2-1, with D tentatively TRBD2 (5 bases). There are 16 residues in the CDR3. Germline V CDR1 and CDR2: SNHLY, FYNNEI. The V end was cut by 0 bases, the J end by 7 bases, with 16 bases between. CDR3 sequence (DNA): TGTGCCAGCAGTGAAGCGGGAAGCGGAGCTGATAATGAGCAGTTCTTC. It specifies CASSEAGSGADNEQFF.

This clone was counted a few times. The J gene is TRBJ2-7, the V gene TRBV7-9; 8 bases fit TRBD1. The V gene's germline CDR1 is SEHNR and CDR2 FQNEAQ (reference sequence). This CDR3 comprises 13 residues. V lost 8 bases, J lost 5 bases, and 8 bases stayed unmatched. The CDR3 spells CASGYQGADEQYF. The CDR3 nucleotides are TGTGCCAGCGGGTATCAGGGGGCTGACGAGCAGTACTTC.

The chain has TRBV5-1 and TRBJ2-7, with D possibly TRBD1 on 5 matching bases. V shed 0 bases and J shed 3 bases, with 10 bases lying between them. The CDR3 is 14 amino acids. Germline loops: CDR1 SGHRS, CDR2 YFSETQ. The CDR3 bases are TGCGCCAGCAGCTTGGAGACAGATTACTACGAGCAGTACTTC. Amino acid sequence: CASSLETDYYEQYF.

The genes are TRBV6-5 and TRBJ1-6; TRBD1 might be the D (5 bases). Germline V CDR1 and CDR2: MNHEY, SVGAGI. Trimming left V 11 bases short and J 9 bases short, with 17 bases between. CDR3 length: 13 residues. CDR3 nucleotides: TGTGCCGCCCGGGGGGGATCTGGTTCACCCCTCCACTTT. Protein sequence: CAARGGSGSPLHF.

This chain links TRBV19 with TRBJ2-2, with TRBD2 identical over 7 bases. J gave up 0 bases and V 11 bases, and 15 bases lay outside the gene matches. The germline V gene has CDR1 LNHDA and CDR2 SQIVND (reference sequence). This CDR3 has 17 residues. The CDR3 reads CAASREGSYANTGELFF. CDR3 DNA sequence: TGTGCCGCCTCTAGGGAGGGGTCATATGCGAACACCGGGGAGCTGTTTTTT.

The chain links TRBV6-6 to TRBJ1-1, with a weak D call TRBD1 (6 bases). The germline CDR1 and CDR2 sequences are MNHNY and SVGAGI (reference sequence). The CDR3 extends over 13 amino acids. Trimming took 2 bases from V and 6 from J, leaving 10 bases between them. The CDR3 spells CASSYGGGPEAFF. CDR3 DNA sequence: TGTGCCAGCAGTTACGGGGGGGGGCCTGAAGCTTTCTTT.

This clone was found once. The chain combines TRBV6-5 with TRBJ2-1, with 7 bases identical to TRBD1. Germline CDR1 reads MNHEY; CDR2 reads SVGAGI. The CDR3 contains 12 residues. V trimming: 4 bases; J trimming: 7 bases; junction bases outside the gene matches: 1. CDR3 loop: CASSSQGNEQFF. The DNA of the CDR3 is TGTGCCAGCAGTTCACAGGGGAATGAGCAGTTCTTC.

The chain links TRBV7-2 to TRBJ2-1; a possible D gene is TRBD2 (6 bases). Trimming removed 4 bases at V and 7 bases at J, with 11 bases between. The CDR3 contains 13 residues. CDR1 and CDR2 (germline): SGHTA, FQGNSA. Here the CDR3 reads CASSSGVLNEQFF. CDR3 nucleotides: TGTGCCAGCAGCTCGGGGGTTCTGAATGAGCAGTTCTTC.

The V call is TRBV19, the J call TRBJ1-1, with 8 bases fitting TRBD1. Germline assignment: CDR1 LNHDA and CDR2 SQIVND (reference sequence). This CDR3 has 15 amino acids. Unmatched junction bases numbered 10, after V lost 7 bases and J lost 3 bases. The CDR3 DNA is TGTGCCAGTACCCGCACAGGGGGTAGGTACACTGAAGCTTTCTTT. It is translated as CASTRTGGRYTEAFF.

Relative to its sample, this clone is medium-sized. In the same sample, other DNA sequences code for this CDR3. The chain has TRBV4-3 and TRBJ2-7; the D gene is possibly TRBD2 (5 bases). Germline V gene sequence: CDR1 LGHNA, CDR2 YSLEER. The V end was cut by 3 bases, the J end by 1 base, with 10 bases between. CDR3 size: 14 residues. CDR3 loop: CASSQARGSYEQYF. The DNA of the CDR3 is TGCGCCAGCAGCCAGGCCAGAGGGTCCTACGAGCAGTACTTC.

The chain joins TRBV18 to TRBJ2-2; a possible D gene is TRBD2 (5 bases). The CDR3 extends over 16 amino acids. V shed 1 base and J shed 2 bases, with 11 bases lying between them. Germline V CDR1 and CDR2: KGHSH, LQKENI. The CDR3 here is CASSPLTGINTGELFF. Written as DNA, the CDR3 is TGTGCCAGCTCACCACTCACGGGGATCAACACCGGGGAGCTGTTTTTT.

This clone was detected once. The rearrangement uses TRBV20-1 and TRBJ2-3; 9 bases map to TRBD2. The CDR3 covers 15 residues. Losses at the gene ends were 3 bases for V and 4 bases for J; bases not matched to a gene: 8. Germline CDR1 reads DFQATT; CDR2 reads SNEGSKA (reference sequence). CDR3 in amino acids: CSASGGGGAADTQYF. Here the CDR3 DNA reads TGCAGTGCTAGTGGTGGCGGGGGGGCCGCAGATACGCAGTATTTT.

The chain uses TRBV7-2 and TRBJ1-1, with D hard to call. CDR3 size: 13 residues. The germline V gene encodes CDR1 SGHTA and CDR2 FQGNSA. Trimming pared 4 bases from V and 0 bases from J, leaving 6 bases between. The CDR3 DNA is TGTGCCAGCAGCTCAGGATTGAACACTGAAGCTTTCTTT. This gives the protein CASSSGLNTEAFF.

The chain combines TRBV2 with TRBJ2-4; the D is unclear. CDR1 SNHLY and CDR2 FYNNEI come from the germline V gene. CDR3 length equals 13 residues. Trimming shortened V by 5 bases and J by 5 bases, and 10 bases separated the two germline ends. The CDR3 is CASSSLPENIQYF. For the CDR3, the DNA is TGTGCCAGCAGTAGTTTGCCAGAAAACATTCAGTACTTC.